The 28 T cell receptor beta chains in this list originate from one sample, sequenced in a study of T cell repertoires in cytomegalovirus infection. TCRdb passed the reads through MiXCR, listing each CDR3 protein once. The profile shows around 800,000 distinct CDR3 sequences, 32% of them singletons. Their cognate antigens are unknown. The sequences come from cultured CD8+ T cells from PBMCs, collected from culture after CMV antigen stimulation. These receptors all come from a human donor in good health (CMV status not recorded). Some clones in this sample may be carry-over from other donors' samples.

This clonotype was picked up a small number of times. One end of the junction is discordant with germline, which a read error may explain. The rearrangement uses TRBV7-7 and TRBJ2-3; D perhaps matches TRBD2 (6 bases). The CDR3 has 18 residues. Per the germline V gene, CDR1 is SSHAT and CDR2 is FNYEAQ (reference sequence). CDR3 DNA sequence: TGTGCTAGCACAAAACCTTTTCCTAGCGAGTTCTGCACAGATACGCAGTATTTT. Translated: CASTKPFPSEFCTDTQYF.

This sequence joins TRBV20-1 and TRBJ1-2; weak D call: TRBD1 (6 bases). Germline loops: CDR1 DFQATT, CDR2 SNEGSKA (reference sequence). The CDR3 length is 16 residues. The V end lost 2 bases, the J end lost 4 bases, and 20 bases lay between the germline ends. The CDR3 loop is CSARYTDRLYGYGYTF. The CDR3, as DNA: TGCAGTGCTAGATATACGGACAGACTTTATGGCTATGGCTACACCTTC.

The rearrangement joins TRBV5-6 to TRBJ1-2; weak D call: TRBD1 (5 bases). Per germline, CDR1 SGHDT and CDR2 YYEEEE. Between the trimmed V and J ends, which lost 4 bases and 4 bases, there was a span of 17 bases. The CDR3 covers 15 residues. CDR3 loop: CASSPGGVSPYGYTF. CDR3 coding DNA: TGTGCCAGCAGCCCTGGGGGGGTATCACCCTATGGCTACACCTTC.

The chain carries TRBV4-2 and TRBJ2-7; D is undetermined. Germline V gene data show CDR1 as LGHNA and CDR2 as YNFKEQ. The CDR3 has 13 residues. The germline V and J ends were trimmed by 4 bases and 7 bases, with 14 bases remaining between them. CDR3 coding DNA: TGTGCCAGCAGCCCCCCAGACGGTGGGGAGCAGTACGTC. Residues: CASSPPDGGEQYV.

The sample holds a few counts of this clonotype. The chain joins TRBV27 to TRBJ2-3; 14 positions match TRBD2. The CDR3 has 15 amino acids. Germline CDR1 reads MNHEY; CDR2 reads SMNVEV (reference sequence). V lost 8 bases, J lost 4 bases, and 5 bases stayed unmatched. The CDR3 DNA is TGTGCCAGCTCAAAGACTAGCGGGGGGGCAGATACGCAGTATTTT. Amino acid sequence: CASSKTSGGADTQYF.

The chain joins TRBV7-3 to TRBJ2-1; 7 nucleotides match TRBD1. This CDR3 is built from 15 residues. The germline CDR1 and CDR2 sequences are SGHTA and FQGTGA. Losses at the gene ends were 5 bases for V and 3 bases for J; bases not matched to a gene: 7. Here the CDR3 DNA reads TGTGCCAGCAGCCACGGACAGGACAACTACAATGAGCAGTTCTTC. This encodes CASSHGQDNYNEQFF.

There are many counts of this clonotype. The CDR3 is CASSDRGGVYTEAFF. CDR3 bases: TGTGCCAGCAGCGATAGGGGTGGGGTGTACACTGAAGCTTTCTTT. The chain links TRBV7-2 to TRBJ1-1; TRBD1 might be the D (5 bases). Deletions cut 5 bases from V and 3 bases from J, with 16 bases between. Germline CDR1 reads SGHTA; CDR2 reads FQGNSA. The CDR3 is 15 amino acids.

The V and J genes are TRBV4-1 and TRBJ1-1; TRBD1 aligns across 12 bases. CDR1 and CDR2 (germline): MGHRA, YSYEKL. V dropped 7 bases and J dropped 4; count of bases not matched to a gene: 13. The CDR3 is 17 amino acids. This CDR3 is CASMSRDRGRGSTEAFF. The CDR3 DNA sequence: TGCGCCAGCATGTCCCGGGACAGGGGGCGCGGGTCCACTGAAGCTTTCTTT.

V usage is TRBV6-2 or TRBV6-3 and J usage is TRBJ1-1, with D possibly matching TRBD1 (5 bases). The CDR3 has 14 residues. Germline-derived CDR1 and CDR2 are MNHEY and SVGEGT. Trimming stripped 5 bases from V and 4 bases from J, with 14 bases between. CDR3 region: CASSVGVGGTEAFF. CDR3 sequence (DNA): TGTGCCAGCAGTGTAGGGGTTGGGGGCACTGAAGCTTTCTTT.

The chain employs TRBV5-4 and TRBJ2-1; TRBD2 might be the D (5 bases). The V end was cut by 0 bases, the J end by 2 bases, with 9 bases between. The CDR3 sequence is 15 residues long. Germline CDR1 and CDR2: SGHNT and YYREEE (reference sequence). The CDR3 nucleotides read TGTGCCAGCAGCTTGGTGGGGAGCCCCTACAATGAGCAGTTCTTC. Translation: CASSLVGSPYNEQFF.

The chain uses TRBV6-5 and TRBJ2-3; D is uncertain. The germline CDR1 and CDR2 sequences are MNHEY and SVGAGI. The CDR3 is made up of 15 amino acids. Trimming left V 0 bases short and J 2 bases short, with 9 bases between. The CDR3 sequence: CASSYSIRNTDTQYF. The CDR3 coding sequence is TGTGCCAGCAGTTACTCGATCAGGAACACAGATACGCAGTATTTT.

The CDR3 DNA is TGTGCCAGCAGCTTTCCAGGAAGAAACACCATATATTTT. Translated: CASSFPGRNTIYF. The V and J genes are TRBV7-9 and TRBJ1-3; no clear D gene. The CDR3 extends over 13 amino acids. Trimming pared 3 bases from V and 5 bases from J, leaving 8 bases between. Looked up from germline, CDR1 is SEHNR and CDR2 is FQNEAQ (reference sequence).

V usage is TRBV27 and J usage is TRBJ2-5, with TRBD1 as a possible D gene (6 bases). The V gene lost 4 bases and the J gene lost 4 bases, with 16 bases spanning the gap. CDR1 is MNHEY and CDR2 is SMNVEV in the germline V gene (reference sequence). CDR3 size: 15 residues. CDR3 coding DNA: TGTGCCAGCAGTTGGGACACCAACAACGGAGAGACCCAGTACTTC. The encoded protein is CASSWDTNNGETQYF.

The chain uses TRBV13 and TRBJ2-7; a possible D gene is TRBD1 (6 bases). CDR1 PRHDT and CDR2 FYEKMQ come from the germline V gene (reference sequence). The CDR3 contains 16 residues. The germline V and J ends were trimmed by 4 bases and 1 base, with 17 bases remaining between them. In DNA, the CDR3 is TGTGCCAGCAGCTCGACAGGCCACACAAATTCCTACGAGCAGTACGTC. It encodes CASSSTGHTNSYEQYV.

For the CDR3, the DNA is TGTGCCAGCAGTTACTCGAGGGGGCCTCTTCAAGAGACCCAGTACTTC. Its protein product is CASSYSRGPLQETQYF. The chain employs TRBV6-8 and TRBJ2-5, with TRBD1 matching 7 bases. Germline V gene sequence: CDR1 MNHGY, CDR2 SAAAGT. CDR3 size: 16 residues. The junction had 6 bases not matched to a gene; V was cut back by 0 bases and J by 2 bases.

This clonotype was seen ten or more times. The V and J genes are TRBV7-6 and TRBJ1-4; TRBD1 might be the D (6 bases). V lost 4 bases to trimming and J lost 0 bases, with 24 bases between them. Per the germline V gene, CDR1 is SGHVS and CDR2 is FNYEAQ. The CDR3 runs 20 residues. CDR3 loop: CASSSDHWRGTEATNEKLFF. CDR3 nucleotide sequence: TGTGCCAGCAGCTCGGATCACTGGAGGGGGACGGAAGCAACTAATGAAAAACTGTTTTTT.

The rearrangement links TRBV15 to TRBJ1-3; D is undetermined. The CDR3 consists of 15 residues. Germline lookup yields CDR1 LNHNV and CDR2 YYDKDF (reference sequence). The V end was cut by 0 bases, the J end by 2 bases, with 8 bases between. In nucleotides, the CDR3 is TGTGCCACCAGCAGAGATCATGGGGCTGGAAACACCATATATTTT. As protein: CATSRDHGAGNTIYF.

This clonotype appeared a few times. The chain is built from TRBV2 and TRBJ1-1; TRBD1 matches 8 bases. The CDR3 consists of 14 residues. J gave up 0 bases and V 10 bases, and 7 bases lay outside the gene matches. CDR1 and CDR2 from the germline V gene are SNHLY and FYNNEI. DNA of the CDR3: TGTGCCATCGGGACAGGAGCGATGAACACTGAAGCTTTCTTT. Protein sequence: CAIGTGAMNTEAFF.

The chain combines TRBV20-1 with TRBJ2-5, with D possibly TRBD1 on 6 matching bases. Germline V gene lookup returns CDR1 DFQATT and CDR2 SNEGSKA (reference sequence). This CDR3 has 14 amino acids. V gave up 6 bases and J gave up 3 bases, with 17 bases separating them. CDR3 in amino acids: CSASSGQVKETQYF. Written as DNA, the CDR3 is TGCAGTGCCTCCTCGGGACAAGTAAAAGAGACCCAGTACTTC.

This clonotype showed up just a few times. Here the CDR3 DNA reads TGTGCCAGCAGCCTCGAGGGACAGCCTGGCGGAACTGAAGCTTTCTTT. As protein: CASSLEGQPGGTEAFF. The chain couples TRBV28 to TRBJ1-1; the match to TRBD1 covers 7 bases. The trim removed 6 bases at V and 5 bases at J, leaving 15 bases unmatched. This CDR3 region has 16 residues. CDR1 is MDHEN and CDR2 is SYDVKM in the germline V gene. Based on the CDR3 plus reference TRBV28 and TRBJ1-1, the full variable domain is DVKVTQSSRYLVKRTGEKVFLECVQDMDHENMFWYRQDPGLGLRLIYFSYDVKMKEKGDIPEGYSVSREKKERFSLILESASTNQTSMYLCASSLEGQPGGTEAFFGQGTRLTVV.

CDR3 residues: CATSRGGGNEQFF. CDR3 in DNA: TGTGCCACCAGCAGAGGGGGGGGCAATGAGCAGTTCTTC. The chain uses TRBV15 and TRBJ2-1; TRBD2 matches 7 bases. The CDR3 runs to 13 residues. From germline, CDR1 is LNHNV and CDR2 YYDKDF (reference sequence). V shed 1 base, J shed 6 bases, and the junction held 0 bases outside the gene matches.

This clonotype was picked up many times. This chain connects TRBV12-3 or TRBV12-4 to TRBJ1-2, with a possible D match to TRBD1 (6 bases). CDR3 length: 16 residues. Trimming pared 6 bases from V and 0 bases from J, leaving 17 bases between. Here the CDR3 DNA reads TGTGCCAGCAGCCAAGATGACGGGGGGCCTAACTATGGCTACACCTTC. Its protein is CASSQDDGGPNYGYTF.

The chain joins TRBV4-3 to TRBJ2-1; 9 bases align to TRBD1. V gave up 1 base and J gave up 2 bases; unmatched junction bases: 12. The CDR3 is 19 amino acids. Germline V gives CDR1 LGHNA, CDR2 YSLEER. CDR3 DNA sequence: TGCGCCAGCAGCCAAGGAGCTACGGCAACAGGGGGCACCTACAATGAGCAGTTCTTC. This translates into CASSQGATATGGTYNEQFF.

The gene calls are TRBV7-9 and TRBJ2-3; no reliable D call. Per germline, CDR1 SEHNR and CDR2 FQNEAQ (reference sequence). This CDR3 contains 13 residues. V lost 5 bases, J lost 7 bases, and 13 bases lay in between. The CDR3 here is CASSPIRANTQYF. The CDR3 DNA reads as TGTGCCAGCAGCCCCATAAGGGCAAATACGCAGTATTTT.

This chain joins TRBV4-2 and TRBJ2-1; tentative D call: TRBD1 (5 bases). There are 15 residues in the CDR3. Germline assignment: CDR1 LGHNA and CDR2 YNFKEQ. With 3 bases removed from V and 8 bases from J, the gap between germline ends came to 17 bases. CDR3 sequence reads: CASSQDKVPGDEQFF. The CDR3 DNA reads as TGTGCCAGCAGCCAGGACAAGGTGCCAGGCGATGAGCAGTTCTTC.

This chain uses TRBV20-1 with TRBJ1-5; no definite D call. CDR1 DFQATT and CDR2 SNEGSKA come from the germline V gene (reference sequence). V was pared by 4 bases and J by 5 bases, with 9 bases between. This CDR3 has 12 residues. Here the CDR3 DNA reads TGCAGTGCTATCCACGAGGATCAGCCCCAGCATTTT. Translated, it gives CSAIHEDQPQHF.

This clonotype was observed a few times. V usage is TRBV6-5 and J usage is TRBJ2-5; D remains unclear. CDR3 size: 11 residues. Germline V gene sequence: CDR1 MNHEY, CDR2 SVGAGI. Trimming removed 0 bases from V and 6 bases from J, with 2 bases in between. The CDR3 nucleotides are TGTGCCAGCAGTTACTCACAGACCCAGTACTTC. It translates to CASSYSQTQYF.

This clonotype was observed a few times. The gene calls are TRBV19 and TRBJ2-5; no reliable D call. From germline, CDR1 is LNHDA and CDR2 SQIVND (reference sequence). This CDR3 contains 12 residues. The V end was cut by 3 bases, the J end by 5 bases, with 7 bases between. The CDR3 loop is CASSIAGETQYF. CDR3 coding DNA: TGTGCCAGTAGTATTGCCGGGGAGACCCAGTACTTC.